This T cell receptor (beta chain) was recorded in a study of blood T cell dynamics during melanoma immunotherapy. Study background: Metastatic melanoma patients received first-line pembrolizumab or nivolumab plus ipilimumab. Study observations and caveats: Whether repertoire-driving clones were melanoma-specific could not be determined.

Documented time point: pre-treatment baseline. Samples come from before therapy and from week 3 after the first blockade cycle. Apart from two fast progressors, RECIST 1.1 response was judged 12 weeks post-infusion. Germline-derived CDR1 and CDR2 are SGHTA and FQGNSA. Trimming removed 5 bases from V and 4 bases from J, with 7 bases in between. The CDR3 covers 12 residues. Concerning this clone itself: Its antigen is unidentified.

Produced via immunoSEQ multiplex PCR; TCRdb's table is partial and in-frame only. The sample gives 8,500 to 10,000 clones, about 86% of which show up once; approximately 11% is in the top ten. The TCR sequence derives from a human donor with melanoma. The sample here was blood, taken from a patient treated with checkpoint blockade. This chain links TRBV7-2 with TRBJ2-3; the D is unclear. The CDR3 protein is CASSPQADTQYF. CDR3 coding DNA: TGTGCCAGCAGCCCTCAGGCAGATACGCAGTATTTT.